This T cell receptor (beta chain) comes out of a study of T cells expressing NK-cell markers. Study observations and caveats: Expanded NKG2C+ T cell clones had unclear HCMV specificity.

Reanalyzing the 5' RACE reads, TCRdb keeps one entry per CDR3 protein, without DNA. Recorded here are over 350,000 distinct CDR3 sequences; the top ten clones represent around a tenth. Concerning this clonotype itself: As yet, its antigen is unknown.

There are 17 residues in the CDR3. Germline V gene sequence: CDR1 SEHNR, CDR2 FQNEAQ (reference sequence). The sample was blood T cells: a sorted CD56 or NKG2C T cell subset, CD4+ or CD8+ T cells, or bulk PBMC T cells (not recorded which). The origin of this receptor is a woman in her fifties or sixties in good health. This chain uses TRBV7-9 with TRBJ2-1; lacking DNA, the TRBD1 call made by TCRdb goes unchecked. Here the CDR3 reads CASSSLKRRGAGNEQFF. The whole variable domain, remainder taken from reference TRBV7-9 and TRBJ2-1, is DTGVSQNPRHKITKRGQNVTFRCDPISEHNRLYWYRQTLGQGPEFLTYFQNEAQLEKSRLLSDRFSAERPKGSFSTLEIQRTEQGDSAMYLCASSSLKRRGAGNEQFFGPGTRLTVL.